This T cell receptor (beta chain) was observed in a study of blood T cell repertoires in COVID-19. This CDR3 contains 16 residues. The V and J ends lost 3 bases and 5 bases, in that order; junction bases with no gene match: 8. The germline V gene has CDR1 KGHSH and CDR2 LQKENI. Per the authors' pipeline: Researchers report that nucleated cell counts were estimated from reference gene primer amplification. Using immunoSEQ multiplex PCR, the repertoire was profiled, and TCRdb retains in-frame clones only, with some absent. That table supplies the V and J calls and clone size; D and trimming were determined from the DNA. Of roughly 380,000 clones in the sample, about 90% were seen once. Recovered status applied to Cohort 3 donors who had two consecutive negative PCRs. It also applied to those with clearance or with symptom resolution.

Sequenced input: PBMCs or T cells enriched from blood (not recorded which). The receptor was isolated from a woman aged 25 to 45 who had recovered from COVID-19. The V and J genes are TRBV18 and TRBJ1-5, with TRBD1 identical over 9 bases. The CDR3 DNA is TGTGCCAGCTCACCGAAACGGGACAGGGTCCATCAGCCCCAGCATTTT. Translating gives CASSPKRDRVHQPQHF.